Listed below are T cell receptor beta chains from one sample, sequenced in a study of cytomegalovirus exposure and HLA in healthy donors. TCRdb's copy holds only in-frame clones and misses some; the assay was immunoSEQ multiplex PCR. This sample carries 60,000 to 70,000 clones, about 92% of them seen once, and the ten largest clones take approximately 5%. The material sequenced was PBMCs. The receptors here all came from a man younger than 35 in good health and CMV-seropositive. Both conserved end residues are part of each CDR3.

V: TRBV19
J: TRBJ2-7
CDR3: CASSAPDRGLQYF

V: TRBV19
J: TRBJ1-1
CDR3: CASSPRLGRVNTEAFF

V: TRBV5-5
J: TRBJ2-3
CDR3: CASSLVLAGGTSTDTQYF

V: TRBV19
J: TRBJ1-5
CDR3: CASRDRAINQPQHF

V: TRBV14
J: TRBJ2-5
CDR3: CASSQGAAIDETQYF

V: TRBV7-8
J: TRBJ2-7
CDR3: CASSLVGLAGNAIPYEQYF

V: TRBV5-1
J: TRBJ2-5
CDR3: CASSPNAGGEMETQYF

V: TRBV6-5
J: TRBJ2-1
CDR3: CASSPSRESDQFF

V: TRBV27
J: TRBJ2-2
CDR3: CAAGSPNTGELFF

V: TRBV10-3
J: TRBJ2-7
CDR3: CAISDLLSYEQYF

V: TRBV4-2
J: TRBJ2-3
CDR3: CASSQAPEGGTDTQYF

V: TRBV6-5
J: TRBJ2-1
CDR3: CASSYGTGAQEQFF

V: TRBV27
J: TRBJ2-5
CDR3: CASSLRGETQYF

V: TRBV7-9
J: TRBJ2-5
CDR3: CASSRFGGEQETQYF